Included here is one T cell receptor (beta chain) sequence, with context. Its cognate antigen has yet to be identified. No quality values exist for individual bases; no much larger clone is one base distant. The germline V gene supplies CDR1 SGDLS and CDR2 YYNGEE. Including the terminal cysteine and phenylalanine, the CDR3 comprises 16 residues. CDR3 DNA only is kept here, 48 bases in frame from base 1. Trimming leaves V shorter by 0 bases and J shorter by 1 base, with the junction holding 6 bases beyond the gene matches. The entry originates in a study of T cell changes during pregnancy in multiple sclerosis (dated by TCRdb to between 2018 and 2021). A note on the overall study: In women with multiple sclerosis, the researchers looked at how the T cell repertoire shifted as pregnancy progressed.

The library was generated by the immunoSEQ multiplex PCR assay. Sourced from immuneACCESS, this table was stored by TCRdb with only in-frame sequences that have V and J called. A share of the clones is absent; for the studies checked, an unresolved V gene accounts for under half, and the remainder has no known explanation. Within this sample are tens of thousands of clones, with around nine tenths of them counted one time only. Around 5% of the sample rests with the top ten. This chain joins TRBV9 to TRBJ2-5, with TRBD2 matching 7 junction bases. The source was CD8+ T cells from peripheral blood mononuclear cells, collected in the first trimester of pregnancy. This clonotype originated in a female donor with multiple sclerosis, enrolled in a pregnancy study. The DNA sequence is TGTGCCAGCAGCGTAGCTGGGGGAGGGATCCAAGAGACCCAGTACTTC. Translated, this is CASSVAGGGIQETQYF.